The source of this T cell receptor beta chain is a study of response to subunit inactivated influenza vaccine (dated by TCRdb to about 2018). Regarding the research as a whole: To follow how T cells responded to a trivalent subunit inactivated influenza vaccine, the researchers relied on deep quantitative profiling of the T cell receptor repertoire. What the authors observed across the whole study: It was suggested by the authors that each seasonal influenza vaccination may recruit only a limited number of new T cells.

This clonotype was counted a few times. Its antigen is not yet known. No clone much larger than this one lies a single base away; base qualities are absent. Cut back by 0 bases and 4 bases, the V and J ends lie 15 bases apart. Via the germline V gene (reference sequence), CDR1 is SEHNR and CDR2 FQNEAQ. The CDR3 numbers 16 residues from cysteine through phenylalanine. Only CDR3 DNA is held: 48 bases, read in frame from base 1. Libraries came from RT-PCR. This sample was sequenced with an Illumina HiSeq 2500. TCRdb's own reprocessing of the public reads used fastp at Q25 and MiXCR and kept productive beta chains. Rows merge per CDR3 protein into single entries with the most common DNA and genes. A total of hundreds of thousands of distinct CDR3 sequences appear in this sample, about 11% of them only once. Of the sample, 8% to 13% is held by the ten largest clones. These data also formed part of another study, on T cells expressing NK-cell markers. The second paper further reports: The TCR beta cDNA libraries were made using 5'RACE template switching, a step that added both a universal primer site and unique molecular identifiers. TCR beta-chain repertoires were profiled in sorted CD3+CD56+NKG2C+, CD3+CD56+NKG2C- and CD3+CD56-NKG2C+ T-cell subsets from several donors. Among the eight sequenced donors, only one was HCMV-seronegative, while the other seven were HCMV-seropositive. In several experiments an anti-gammadeltaTCR antibody was added to restrict sorting to alphabetaTCR-expressing T cells. For roughly six donors, the dominant CD3+CD56+NKG2C+ clonotypes were among the top 10 CD8+ clonotypes and accounted for roughly 1.0-7.5% of CD8+ T cells. Those dominant clonotypes were again the most abundant among CD3+CD56-NKG2C+ cells in a few donors, at about 28.3-60.1%. It remained unclear whether the expanded NKG2C-expressing T cell clones were specific for HCMV antigens. The eight sequenced donors were randomly selected healthy volunteers, three men and five women. To determine HCMV serostatus, a commercial ELISA kit was used to detect HCMV-specific IgG in serum. Ficoll density gradient centrifugation was used to isolate peripheral blood mononuclear cells from blood. For about 6 donors, bulk peripheral blood T-cell repertoires were additionally sequenced from unsorted PBMC. cDNA synthesis was primed from the TCR beta constant segment and was followed by two successive PCR amplification steps. Sequencing of the libraries produced 2 x 150 bp reads on Illumina HiSeq 2000/2500, MiSeq or NextSeq. Reads were demultiplexed and grouped by UMI with MIGEC, and clonotypes were assembled and quantified with MiTCR. To remove erroneous sequences, TCR cDNA sequences were retained only when supported by two or more reads. The tcR package was used for downstream repertoire analysis, and clonotypes were matched across fractions by CDR3 nucleotide sequence plus V segment. Antigen specificity was annotated against VDJdb with VDJmatch, allowing one amino acid substitution in CDR3.

The sample here was PBMCs from blood, taken on the day of vaccination. This sequence uses TRBV7-9 and TRBJ1-2; the D gene is perhaps TRBD1, on 6 matching bases. The clonotype originates from a middle-aged man who received an inactivated influenza vaccine. Donor details come from another sample of the same person, matched by shared clones. The CDR3 amino acid sequence is: CASSLAPTGLTYGYTF. Read as DNA, the sequence is TGTGCCAGCAGCTTAGCGCCAACAGGGCTTACCTATGGCTACACCTTC.